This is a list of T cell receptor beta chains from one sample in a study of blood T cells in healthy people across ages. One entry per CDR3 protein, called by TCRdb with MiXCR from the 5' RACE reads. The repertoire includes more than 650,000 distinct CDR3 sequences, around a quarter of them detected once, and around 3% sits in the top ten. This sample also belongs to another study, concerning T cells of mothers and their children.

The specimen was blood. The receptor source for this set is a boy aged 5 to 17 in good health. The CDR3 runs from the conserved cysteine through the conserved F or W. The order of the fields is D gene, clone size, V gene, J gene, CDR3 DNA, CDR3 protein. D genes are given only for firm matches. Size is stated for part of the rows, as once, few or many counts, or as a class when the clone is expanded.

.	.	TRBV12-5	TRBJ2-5	TGTGCTAGTGGTTTGACGGACGACCGGTTCTTC	CASGLTDDRFF
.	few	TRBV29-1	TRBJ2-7	TGCAGCGTTGAAGGGGCAGGGTTGATGAACGAGCAGTACTTC	CSVEGAGLMNEQYF
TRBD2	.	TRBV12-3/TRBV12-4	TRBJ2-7	TGTGCCAGCAGTTTGTGGGCGGGGGTGGAGGAGCAGTACTTC	CASSLWAGVEEQYF
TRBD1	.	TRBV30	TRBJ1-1	TGTGCCTGGAGCGACAGGGAGGGAAGAGCTTTCTTT	CAWSDREGRAFF
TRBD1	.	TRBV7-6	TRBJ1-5	TGTGCCAGCAGCAGTATCCCCGGACAGGGTGTTCAGCCCCAGCATTTT	CASSSIPGQGVQPQHF
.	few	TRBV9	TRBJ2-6	TGTGCCAGTACCCAGACAGTTTTCTCTGGGGCCAACGTCCTGACTTTC	CASTQTVFSGANVLTF
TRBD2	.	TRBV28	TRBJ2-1	TGTGCCAGCAAAAAGGGACTAGCGGGGGGGGGTTATACCTACAATGAGCAGTTCTTC	CASKKGLAGGGYTYNEQFF
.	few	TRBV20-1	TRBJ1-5	TGCAGTGCTAGACCCAAGCCGGGAGCTAGCAATCAGCCCCAGCATTTT	CSARPKPGASNQPQHF
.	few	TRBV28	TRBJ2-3	TGTGCCAGCAGTTATGGACGCACAGATACGCAGTATTTT	CASSYGRTDTQYF
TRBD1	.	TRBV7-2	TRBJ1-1	TGTGCCAGCAGCAATTTTGCAGGGGGCAGGGCTTTCTTT	CASSNFAGGRAFF
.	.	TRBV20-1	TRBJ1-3	TGCAGTGCTAGAATGGCAGGCGAGACAATCGGAAACACCATATATTTT	CSARMAGETIGNTIYF
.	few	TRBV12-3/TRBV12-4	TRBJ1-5	TGTGCCAGCAGTTTAGGTGAAATCCCTCTCGGCACCCAGCATTTT	CASSLGEIPLGTQHF
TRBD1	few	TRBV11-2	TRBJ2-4	TGTGCCAGCAGCTTAGTACGGGGACAGGGATCAGCCAAAAACATTCAGTACTTC	CASSLVRGQGSAKNIQYF
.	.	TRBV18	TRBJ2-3	TGTGCCAGCTTCCAACGGAAGGGAGATACGCAGTATTTT	CASFQRKGDTQYF
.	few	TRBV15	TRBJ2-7	TGTGCCACCAGCAGAGTGCCTAGCAGGTACGAGCAGTACTTC	CATSRVPSRYEQYF
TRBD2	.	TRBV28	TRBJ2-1	TGTGCCAGCAGTTCGACCCAGGGAGGGACCTACAATGAGCAGTTCTTC	CASSSTQGGTYNEQFF
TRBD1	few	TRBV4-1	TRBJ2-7	TGCGCCAGCAGCGCCCCCGGGACAGGGAGTTACGAGCAGTACTTC	CASSAPGTGSYEQYF
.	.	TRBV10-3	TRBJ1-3	TGTGCCATCCGGGACGACCGCTCTGGAAACACCATATATTTT	CAIRDDRSGNTIYF
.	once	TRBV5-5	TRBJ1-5	TGTGCCAGCAGCTATCCCGAAAAGGGAAGCAATCAGCCCCAGCATTTT	CASSYPEKGSNQPQHF
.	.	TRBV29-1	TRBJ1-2	TGCAGCGTTGTCATTCCCGACAGGCCCGGTAGCTATGGCTACACCTTC	CSVVIPDRPGSYGYTF
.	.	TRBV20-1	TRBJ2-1	TGCAGTGCTAGAGGGGGGGGCGCCTCCAAGCATGAGCAGTTCTTC	CSARGGGASKHEQFF
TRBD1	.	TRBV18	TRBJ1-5	TGTGCCAGCTCACCCTTTGTGACAGGGCATGGGGGTAGGGATCAGCCCCAGCATTTT	CASSPFVTGHGGRDQPQHF
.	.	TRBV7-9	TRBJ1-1	TGTGCCAGCAGCAGTGACCCACAGGGAACAGCTTTCTTT	CASSSDPQGTAFF
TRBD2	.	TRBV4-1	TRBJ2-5	TGCGCCAGCAGCCAACAGCGGGGGGCCCACCGAGGGACCCAGTACTTC	CASSQQRGAHRGTQYF
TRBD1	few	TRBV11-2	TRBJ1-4	TGTGCCAGCAGCGGGCCAGGGGGCTCTTCTGAAAAACTGTTTTTT	CASSGPGGSSEKLFF
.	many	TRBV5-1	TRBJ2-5	TGCGCCAGCAGCTTGAGAGGGAACAGGGTGGAGGACTTC	CASSLRGNRVEDF
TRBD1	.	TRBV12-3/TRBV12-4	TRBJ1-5	TGTGCCAGCAGATCCGGGACAGGGGGCACTGTGCCCCAGCATTTT	CASRSGTGGTVPQHF
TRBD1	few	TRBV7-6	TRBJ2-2	TGTGCCAGCAGCTTCCTCCCCACAGGGGACAACACCGGGGAGCTGTTTTTT	CASSFLPTGDNTGELFF
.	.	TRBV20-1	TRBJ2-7	TGCAGTGCTATGCCCGGGACCAGCTCCTACGAGCAGTACTTC	CSAMPGTSSYEQYF
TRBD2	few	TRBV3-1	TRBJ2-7	TGTGCCAGCGGTGGGGGGGAGACCTGCGAGCAGTACTTC	CASGGGETCEQYF
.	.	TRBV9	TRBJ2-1	TGTGCCAGCAGCACTCGGGACGGCTCCTACAATGAGCAGTTCTTC	CASSTRDGSYNEQFF
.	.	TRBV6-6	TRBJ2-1	TGTGCCAGCAACCAAAACCCCCACAATGAGCAGTTCTTC	CASNQNPHNEQFF
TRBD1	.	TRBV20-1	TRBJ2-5	TGCAGTGCATTGACAGGGGCAGGTCAAGAGACCCAGTACTTC	CSALTGAGQETQYF
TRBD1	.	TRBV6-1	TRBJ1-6	TGTGCCAGCAGTAACGCCGGGACAGGGGGTTTCAGTAATTCACCCCTCCACTTT	CASSNAGTGGFSNSPLHF
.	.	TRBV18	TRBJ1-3	TGTGCCAGCTCACCGTCCGGGGCCAGCTCTGGAAACACCATATATTTT	CASSPSGASSGNTIYF
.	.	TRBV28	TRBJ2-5	TGTGCCAGCAGGGAGAGGGAGACCCAGTACTTC	CASRERETQYF
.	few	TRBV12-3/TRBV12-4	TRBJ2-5	TGTGCCAGCAGTTTCACGGAGTCAGAGACCCAGTACTTC	CASSFTESETQYF
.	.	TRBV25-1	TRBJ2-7	TGTGCCAGCAGCGGTAGGACAGCGGGACACTACGAGCAGTACTTC	CASSGRTAGHYEQYF
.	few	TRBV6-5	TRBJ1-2	TGTGCCAGCAGTTACTTGGCCGTAAACGGAAGAAACTATGGCTACACCTTC	CASSYLAVNGRNYGYTF
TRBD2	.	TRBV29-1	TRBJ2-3	TGCAGCATTGAAGAGTTATGGCTAGCGGAGACCCCGACTTACACAGATACGCAGTATTTT	CSIEELWLAETPTYTDTQYF
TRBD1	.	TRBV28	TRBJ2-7	TGTGCCAGCAGTCTAGACAGGGGGGCCTCGTACGAGCAGTACTTC	CASSLDRGASYEQYF
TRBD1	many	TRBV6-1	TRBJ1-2	TGTGCCAGCAGATCCCTACAGGGGGCCAACTATGGCTACACCTTC	CASRSLQGANYGYTF
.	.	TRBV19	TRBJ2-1	TGTGCCAGAGGTTATTACAATGAGCAGTTCTTC	CARGYYNEQFF
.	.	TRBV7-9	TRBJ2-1	TGTGCCAGCAGCCGGGTCGTGACCTACAATGAGCAGTTCTTC	CASSRVVTYNEQFF
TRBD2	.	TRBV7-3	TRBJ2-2	TGTGCCAGCAGCTTTCAAGGACTAGCGGGGTACACCGGGGAGCTGTTTTTT	CASSFQGLAGYTGELFF
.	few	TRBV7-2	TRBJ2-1	TGTGCCAGTTCCCGGGCAGTTCCCTACAATGAGCAGTTCTTC	CASSRAVPYNEQFF